The sequence of this T cell receptor (beta chain) was determined in a study of T-cell reconstitution after alpha-beta-depleted transplantation in children. Losses at the gene ends were 0 bases for V and 5 bases for J; bases not matched to a gene: 15. The length of the CDR3 is 18 residues. CDR1 is SGHRS, CDR2 YFSETQ, per germline. A TCRbeta library incorporating unique molecular identifiers was prepared. TCRdb ran MiXCR on the PCR reads and lists one entry per CDR3 protein. The data hold 170,000 or so distinct CDR3 sequences, with about 6.8% observed a single time. This sample comprised PBMCs from the stem cell graft donor, obtained from the stem cell graft. The TCR sequence derives from a human donor who donated a stem cell graft to a child with Wiskott-Aldrich syndrome. The rearrangement joins TRBV5-1 to TRBJ2-7, with 9 bases fitting TRBD2. The CDR3 sequence: CASSLASSPREGRNEQYF. DNA of the CDR3: TGCGCCAGCAGCTTGGCATCTAGTCCGCGGGAGGGCCGGAACGAGCAGTACTTC.